The 14 T cell receptor beta chains listed next were all sequenced from one sample in a study of CD8 T cells in ankylosing spondylitis. TCRdb ran MiXCR on the 5' RACE reads and lists one entry per CDR3 protein. The table lists roughly 200,000 distinct CDR3 sequences, roughly 24% of them singletons. The material sequenced was blood, either unsorted or a sorted T cell fraction (not recorded which). The receptors come from a male donor with ankylosing spondylitis or in good health (not recorded which).

This clonotype has at least ten counts. The J gene is TRBJ1-1, the V gene TRBV11-2; no definite D call. The CDR3 is 13 residues long. V was clipped by 4 bases and J by 2 bases, with 8 bases between them. Germline lookup yields CDR1 SGHAT and CDR2 FQNNGV. CDR3 sequence (DNA): TGTGCCAGCAGCTCACCGACCAACACTGAAGCTTTCTTT. Its protein is CASSSPTNTEAFF.

This clonotype was detected ten times or more. The chain has TRBV5-5 and TRBJ2-1, with 7 bases matching TRBD1. Germline V gives CDR1 SGHKS, CDR2 YYEKEE (reference sequence). V trimming: 4 bases; J trimming: 4 bases; junction bases outside the gene matches: 8. This CDR3 spans 15 amino acids. CDR3 loop: CASSPQGQEYNEQFF. Written as DNA, the CDR3 is TGTGCCAGCAGCCCCCAAGGACAGGAGTACAATGAGCAGTTCTTC.

The rearrangement uses TRBV27 and TRBJ2-1; a weak D match, TRBD1 (6 bases). The germline V gene encodes CDR1 MNHEY and CDR2 SMNVEV (reference sequence). Trimming left V 6 bases short and J 8 bases short, with 14 bases between. This CDR3 comprises 13 residues. This chain's CDR3 is CASRKLGADEQFF. In DNA form, the CDR3 reads TGTGCCAGCAGGAAATTGGGGGCAGATGAGCAGTTCTTC.

This clonotype occurred many times. V gene TRBV5-1 combines with J gene TRBJ2-7, with 14 bases aligning to TRBD2. CDR1 and CDR2 (germline): SGHRS, YFSETQ. The trim removed 4 bases at V and 3 bases at J, leaving 6 bases unmatched. The CDR3 is 16 residues long. The CDR3 loop is CASSKGTSGRIYEQYF. The CDR3 coding sequence is TGCGCCAGCAGCAAAGGGACTAGCGGGAGAATCTACGAGCAGTACTTC.

This clonotype is a singleton in its sample. The chain couples TRBV20-1 to TRBJ2-1, with D possibly matching TRBD2 (6 bases). The V end lost 6 bases, the J end lost 12 bases, and 15 bases lay between the germline ends. This CDR3 spans 11 amino acids. From germline, CDR1 is DFQATT and CDR2 SNEGSKA (reference sequence). The CDR3 sequence: CSAITGVTQFF. The DNA of the CDR3 is TGCAGTGCAATAACGGGAGTGACGCAGTTCTTC.

This clonotype was detected only a few times. The chain combines TRBV5-1 with TRBJ2-2; 15 nucleotides line up with TRBD2. The V gene's germline CDR1 is SGHRS and CDR2 YFSETQ. This CDR3 spans 16 amino acids. Trimming removed 3 bases from V and 5 bases from J; junction bases left unmatched: 2. The CDR3 bases are TGCGCCAGCAGCTCCGGACTAGCGGGAGGGACCGGGGAGCTGTTTTTT. It specifies CASSSGLAGGTGELFF. The full variable domain, in which reference TRBV5-1 and TRBJ2-2 provide the parts outside the CDR3, is KAGVTQTPRYLIKTRGQQVTLSCSPISGHRSVSWYQQTPGQGLQFLFEYFSETQRNKGNFPGRFSGRQFSNSRSEMNVSTLELGDSALYLCASSSGLAGGTGELFFGEGSRLTVL.

This clonotype has only a few counts. Here the CDR3 DNA reads TGCGCCAGCAGCTTGGGGTCCCCCTACGAGCAGTACTTC. Translation gives CASSLGSPYEQYF. V gene TRBV5-1 combines with J gene TRBJ2-7; D uncertain. Germline CDR1 SGHRS, CDR2 YFSETQ. This CDR3 spans 13 amino acids. V shed 0 bases and J shed 2 bases, with 6 bases lying between them.

CDR3 protein: CASSLTGSGDTQYF. In nucleotides, the CDR3 is TGCGCCAGCAGCCTTACAGGGTCGGGAGATACGCAGTATTTT. This chain links TRBV5-1 with TRBJ2-3, with D maybe TRBD1 (6 bases). The CDR3 extends over 14 amino acids. Germline CDR1 and CDR2: SGHRS and YFSETQ. V lost 4 bases to trimming and J lost 5 bases, with 14 bases between them.

This chain joins TRBV20-1 and TRBJ2-1; 14 bases line up with TRBD2. V lost 0 bases, J lost 15 bases, and 7 bases stayed unmatched. This CDR3 spans 14 amino acids. CDR1 and CDR2 from the germline V gene are DFQATT and SNEGSKA (reference sequence). For the CDR3, the DNA is TGCAGTGCTAGAGATCGGACTAGCGGGAGGCCGACGTTCTTC. This codes for CSARDRTSGRPTFF.

The table lists this clonotype with a few counts. The V call is TRBV4-1, the J call TRBJ2-1; D uncertain. The CDR3 sequence is 15 residues long. Trimming cost V 0 bases and J 5 bases, with 11 bases left between them. Germline assignment: CDR1 MGHRA and CDR2 YSYEKL. The CDR3 nucleotides read TGCGCCAGCAGCCAAGATAGGGCAAAGAACAATGAGCAGTTCTTC. This sequence encodes CASSQDRAKNNEQFF.

The chain links TRBV29-1 to TRBJ1-6, with D possibly TRBD1 on 5 matching bases. With 2 bases removed from V and 11 bases from J, the gap between germline ends came to 13 bases. Germline V lookup: CDR1 SQVTM, CDR2 ANQGSEA. This CDR3 comprises 13 residues. The CDR3 spells CSVESGPGAPLHF. As DNA, the CDR3 is TGCAGCGTTGAATCGGGACCCGGAGCACCCCTCCACTTT.

This clonotype was counted at least ten times. This chain connects TRBV20-1 to TRBJ1-1, with 11 bases lining up with TRBD1. V lost 5 bases and J lost 10; bases outside the gene matches: 12. This CDR3 is built from 14 residues. CDR1 is DFQATT, CDR2 SNEGSKA, per germline (reference sequence). The CDR3, as DNA: TGCAGTGCTTTTGCGGGACAGGGGGGGACGGGAGCTTTCTTT. This gives the protein CSAFAGQGGTGAFF.

The chain carries TRBV4-2 and TRBJ2-5; maybe TRBD2 (5 bases). Trimming cost V 4 bases and J 0 bases, with 15 bases left between them. The CDR3 length is 16 residues. Germline V gene data show CDR1 as LGHNA and CDR2 as YNFKEQ. The CDR3 protein is CASSPGLSGYQETQYF. CDR3 coding DNA: TGTGCCAGCAGCCCCGGGCTCAGCGGATACCAAGAGACCCAGTACTTC.

Many counts were recorded for this clonotype. The chain links TRBV12-3 or TRBV12-4 to TRBJ1-1; D is uncertain. This CDR3 contains 11 residues. V shed 7 bases and J shed 3 bases, with 6 bases lying between them. CDR3 region: CASTEDTEAFF. CDR3 bases: TGTGCCAGCACCGAAGACACTGAAGCTTTCTTT.